The clone carrying this T cell receptor (beta chain) was observed many times. The antigen is unknown. This entry comes from a study of response to subunit inactivated influenza vaccine. Trimming shortened V by 7 bases and J by 5 bases, and 17 bases separated the two germline ends. Germline CDR1 SQVTM, CDR2 ANQGSEA. CDR3 length: 13 amino acids. Findings and limits, study-wide: Authors suggested each seasonal influenza vaccination recruits few new T cells.

TCRdb redid the calling of the RT-PCR reads with MiXCR, one entry per CDR3 protein. Here the sample spans 290,000 or so distinct CDR3 sequences, about 20% being singletons. The sequenced sample was PBMCs from blood, obtained 21 months after vaccination. The clonotype comes from a man aged 45 to 75 who received an inactivated influenza vaccine. The chain combines TRBV29-1 with TRBJ1-1; D uncertain. The CDR3 bases are TGCAGCGCGCGCAACTCCGGAAGGACTGAAGCTTTCTTT. Protein product: CSARNSGRTEAFF.